The entry below gives a single TCR beta chain sequence along with its context. The antigen is not known. The source of the sample is a study of a mutant IDH1 vaccine in newly diagnosed glioma. The study's findings and limits: With respect to changes in top peripheral T cell clonotypes, pseudoprogression seemed unrelated.

V was clipped by 4 bases and J by 6 bases, with 10 bases between them. The CDR3 has 12 residues. Germline values: CDR1 SGHNT, CDR2 YYREEE (reference sequence). Assay: immunoSEQ multiplex PCR; the TCRdb copy retains only in-frame clones and omits some. The sample holds some 33,000 clones, 60% to 80% seen once. Time point described: week 11, during vaccination. Vaccination comprised doses that each held 300 ug of mutant IDH1 20-mer peptide, plus topical imiquimod. J is TRBJ1-1 and V is TRBV5-4; D gene unclear. The sequence was obtained from a man aged 25 to 45 with glioma. The material was PBMCs, obtained from a glioma patient whose treatment included an IDH1 peptide vaccine. DNA of the CDR3: TGTGCCAGCAGCATAGCTTACGCTGAAGCTTTCTTT. Its translation is CASSIAYAEAFF.